This is a list of T cell receptor beta chains from one sample in a study of regulatory T cells in long-lasting Graves disease. One entry per CDR3 protein results from TCRdb running MiXCR on the multiplex PCR reads. The sample contains over 200,000 distinct CDR3 sequences, about 16% of which appear only once. This specimen was peripheral blood mononuclear cells (PBMCs), taken at new diagnosis, from a patient treated with antithyroid drugs. These receptors came from a female donor with Graves disease. CDR3s include the opening cysteine and the closing phenylalanine or tryptophan. D genes are given only for firm matches. Expanded clones are given a class, and other clones once, few, many or no size at all.

V	size	J	D	DNA	CDR3
TRBV28	NA	TRBJ2-5	TRBD2	TGTGCCAGCAGTTTTATCAGTACTAGCGGAGAGACCCAGTACTTC	CASSFISTSGETQYF
TRBV20-1	many	TRBJ1-5	NA	TGCAGTGCTAGCGACGCTGGGTATAGCAATCAGCCCCAGCATTTT	CSASDAGYSNQPQHF
TRBV11-3	NA	TRBJ1-1	NA	TGTGCCAGCAGCTTAGACAGGGTTTGGACTGAAGCTTTCTTT	CASSLDRVWTEAFF
TRBV7-8	NA	TRBJ2-5	NA	TGTGCCAGCAGCCCCCACCCAGGAGAGACCCAGTACTTC	CASSPHPGETQYF
TRBV7-9	many	TRBJ2-5	TRBD2	TGTGCCAGCAGCCCTGGACTAGCGCTGGGGGAGACCCAGTACTTC	CASSPGLALGETQYF
TRBV15	NA	TRBJ2-3	NA	TGTGCCACCAGCAGAGTCGGGCGGGGCAGCACAGATACGCAGTATTTT	CATSRVGRGSTDTQYF
TRBV3-1	few	TRBJ2-7	NA	TGTGCCAGCAGCCAAAACCGGGAGCAGTACTTC	CASSQNREQYF
TRBV30	many	TRBJ1-3	NA	TGTGCCTGGAGCGCCTTCTCTGGAAACACCATATATTTT	CAWSAFSGNTIYF
TRBV2	NA	TRBJ1-1	NA	TGTGCCAGCAGTGAATTTTCCGAAGCTTTCTTT	CASSEFSEAFF
TRBV7-3	many	TRBJ2-1	TRBD2	TGTGCCAGCAGACCCAGCGGGAGGGTTGATAGTGAGCAGTTCTTC	CASRPSGRVDSEQFF
TRBV12-3/TRBV12-4	many	TRBJ1-5	NA	TGTGCCAGCCGACTCGCGGGTGTTGGGCCCCAGCATTTT	CASRLAGVGPQHF
TRBV7-3	many	TRBJ2-1	TRBD2	TGTGCCAGCAGCTTAACACTAGCGGGAGGGCCGGGTGAGCAGTTCTTC	CASSLTLAGGPGEQFF
TRBV19	few	TRBJ2-7	TRBD1	TGTGCCAGTACGGCAGGGGGATACTCCTACGAGCAGTACTTC	CASTAGGYSYEQYF
TRBV19	many	TRBJ2-1	TRBD2	TGTGCCAGTCGCCCGGGGAGCGGGAGGGTCCCAAGCGTCGGCAATGAGCAGTTCTTC	CASRPGSGRVPSVGNEQFF
TRBV12-3/TRBV12-4	NA	TRBJ1-5	NA	TGTGCCAGCAGTTTGGGGGGGATTCAGCCCCAGCATTTT	CASSLGGIQPQHF
TRBV19	many	TRBJ2-1	TRBD1	TGTGCCAGTAGTACGGGACAGTCTTACTCCTACAATGAGCAGTTCTTC	CASSTGQSYSYNEQFF
TRBV19	many	TRBJ2-2	TRBD1	TGTGCCAGTAGGGACAGGGGGTACACCGGGGAGCTGTTTTTT	CASRDRGYTGELFF
TRBV30	many	TRBJ2-1	NA	TGTGCCTGGAATCCCCTGGACAATGAGCAGTTCTTC	CAWNPLDNEQFF
TRBV5-4	NA	TRBJ1-4	NA	TGTGCCAGCAGCCCCGGAGGAGACACGGCGGAAAAACTGTTTTTT	CASSPGGDTAEKLFF
TRBV3-1	many	TRBJ2-3	TRBD2	TGTGCCAGCAGCCAAGGGGGACTAGCGGGAGGCGGTACGCAGTATTTT	CASSQGGLAGGGTQYF
TRBV5-1	NA	TRBJ1-3	NA	TGCGCCAGCAGCTCCGACCCGGACTCTGGAAACACCATATATTTT	CASSSDPDSGNTIYF
TRBV7-2	NA	TRBJ2-1	TRBD2	TGTGCCAGCAGCTTACGGACTAGCGGGAGGGCCACGTACAATGAGCAGTTCTTC	CASSLRTSGRATYNEQFF
TRBV5-1	many	TRBJ1-1	TRBD1	TGCGCCAGCGCACCGGGACAGGGGCTTTCAACTGAAGCTTTCTTT	CASAPGQGLSTEAFF
TRBV24-1	many	TRBJ2-7	NA	TGTGCCACCAGTGATTTCGGCGGGTCCGGGTTTGGGCACGAGCAGTACTTC	CATSDFGGSGFGHEQYF
TRBV18	many	TRBJ1-1	NA	TGTGCCAGCTCACCTGGGGGCCAGGGTGAAGCTTTCTTT	CASSPGGQGEAFF
TRBV24-1	NA	TRBJ2-1	NA	TGTGCCACCAGTGATTTTGGGACCGAAGGGCCGTTCTTC	CATSDFGTEGPFF
TRBV4-2	NA	TRBJ1-1	NA	TGTGCCAGCAGCCAAGATACTACCGGTAACACTGAAGCTCTCTTT	CASSQDTTGNTEALF
TRBV20-1	many	TRBJ1-6	NA	TGCAGTGCTAGGAGCGGGGATTCACCCCTCCACTTT	CSARSGDSPLHF
TRBV11-2	many	TRBJ2-4	NA	TGTGCCAGCAGCTTAGGGAGTTTAGCCAAAAACATTCAGTACTTC	CASSLGSLAKNIQYF
TRBV7-3	many	TRBJ2-3	TRBD1	TGTGCCAGCAGCCACCGGGACAGGGGTGCAGATACGCAGTATTTT	CASSHRDRGADTQYF
TRBV2	NA	TRBJ2-1	TRBD2	TGTGCCAGCGGACCTAGCGGGAGTGGTTTGGGTGAGCAGTTCTTC	CASGPSGSGLGEQFF
TRBV6-2/TRBV6-3	NA	TRBJ2-5	TRBD2	TGTGCCAGCAGACTAGCGGGAGGCAGGGAGACCCAGTACTTC	CASRLAGGRETQYF
TRBV28	many	TRBJ2-7	NA	TGTGCCAGCAGTTTTCTGCATGGACGGGAGGAGCAGTACTTC	CASSFLHGREEQYF
TRBV2	NA	TRBJ2-5	NA	TGTGCCAGCAGTGAACGAGGAGGGTACGGAGAGACCCAGTACTTC	CASSERGGYGETQYF
TRBV19	many	TRBJ1-2	NA	TGTGCCAGTAGCCGCCCGGGGCACCTAGCTAACTATGGCTACACCTTC	CASSRPGHLANYGYTF
TRBV6-1	many	TRBJ2-7	TRBD1	TGTGCCAGCAGCCCCGCCGGACAGGGGCCCACTCTGTCCTACGAGCAGTACTTC	CASSPAGQGPTLSYEQYF
TRBV30	NA	TRBJ2-2	NA	TGTGCCTGGTGCCGTGGGACCGGGGAGCTGTTTTTT	CAWCRGTGELFF
TRBV15	many	TRBJ2-5	NA	TGTGCCACCAGCAGATTGGGGGCCAAACAAGAGACCCAGTACTTC	CATSRLGAKQETQYF
TRBV5-1	many	TRBJ2-1	NA	TGCGCCAGCAGCTTGGTACTAGCCTTTGAGCAGTTCTTC	CASSLVLAFEQFF
TRBV2	many	TRBJ2-1	TRBD2	TGTGCCAGCAGTGAGGGGACTAGCGGAGGTGAGCAGTTCTTC	CASSEGTSGGEQFF
TRBV5-1	many	TRBJ2-3	NA	TGCGCCAGCAGAACGGAGGGAATCAGCACAGATACGCAGTATTTT	CASRTEGISTDTQYF
TRBV20-1	NA	TRBJ2-3	NA	TGCAGTGCTACGGAGGGAGGTACGCAGTATTTT	CSATEGGTQYF